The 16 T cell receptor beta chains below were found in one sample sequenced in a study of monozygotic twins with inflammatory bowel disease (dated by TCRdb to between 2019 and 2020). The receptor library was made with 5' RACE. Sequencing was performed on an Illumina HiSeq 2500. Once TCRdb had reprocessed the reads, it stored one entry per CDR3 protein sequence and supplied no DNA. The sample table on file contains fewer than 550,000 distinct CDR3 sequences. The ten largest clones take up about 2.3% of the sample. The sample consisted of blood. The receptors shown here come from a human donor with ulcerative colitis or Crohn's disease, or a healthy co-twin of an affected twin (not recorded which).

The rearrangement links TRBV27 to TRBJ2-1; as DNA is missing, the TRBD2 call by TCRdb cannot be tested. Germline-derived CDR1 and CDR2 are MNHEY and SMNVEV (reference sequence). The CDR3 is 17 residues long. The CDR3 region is CASSSLVVQLSYNEQFF.

CDR3 residues: CASSYVLRPKSAQYF. J is TRBJ2-3 and V is TRBV6-5; TCRdb designates TRBD1, a call that cannot be tested without DNA. The CDR3 totals 15 residues. Germline CDR1 MNHEY, CDR2 SVGAGI.

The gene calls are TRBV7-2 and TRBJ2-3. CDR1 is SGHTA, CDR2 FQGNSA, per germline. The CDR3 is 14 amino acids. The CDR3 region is CASSLAGAPDTQYF.

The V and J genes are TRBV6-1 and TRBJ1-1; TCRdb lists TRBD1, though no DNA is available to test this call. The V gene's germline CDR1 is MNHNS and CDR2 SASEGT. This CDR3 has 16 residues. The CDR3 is CASRRGQLQMNTEAFF.

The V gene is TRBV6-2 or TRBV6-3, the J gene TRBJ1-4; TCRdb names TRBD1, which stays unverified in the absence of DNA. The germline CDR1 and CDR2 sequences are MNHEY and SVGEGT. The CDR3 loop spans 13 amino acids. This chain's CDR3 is CASSLGRIEKLFF.

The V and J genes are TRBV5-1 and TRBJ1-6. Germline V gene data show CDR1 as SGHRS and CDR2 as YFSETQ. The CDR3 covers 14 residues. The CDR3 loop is CASNLYGSGSPLHF.

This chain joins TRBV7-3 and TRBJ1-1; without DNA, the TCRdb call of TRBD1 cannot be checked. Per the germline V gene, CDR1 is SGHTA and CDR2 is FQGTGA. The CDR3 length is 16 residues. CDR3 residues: CASSPGQMSPNTEAFF.

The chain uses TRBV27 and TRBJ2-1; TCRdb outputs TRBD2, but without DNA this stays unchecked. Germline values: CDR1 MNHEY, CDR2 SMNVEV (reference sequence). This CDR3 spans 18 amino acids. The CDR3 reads CASHDWISGRLAYNEQFF.

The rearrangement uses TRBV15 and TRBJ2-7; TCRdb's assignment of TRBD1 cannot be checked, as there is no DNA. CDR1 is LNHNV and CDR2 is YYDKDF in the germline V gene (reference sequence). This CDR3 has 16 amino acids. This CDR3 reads CATSRDYLQQGYEQYF.

The CDR3: CASSQEGRSYNSPLHF. The chain uses TRBV4-1 and TRBJ1-6. The CDR3 consists of 16 residues. Looked up from germline, CDR1 is MGHRA and CDR2 is YSYEKL.

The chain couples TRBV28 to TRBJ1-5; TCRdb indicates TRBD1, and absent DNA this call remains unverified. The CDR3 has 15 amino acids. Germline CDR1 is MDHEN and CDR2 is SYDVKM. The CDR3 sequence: CASRPSGAGNQPQHF. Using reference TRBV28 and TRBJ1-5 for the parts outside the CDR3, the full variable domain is DVKVTQSSRYLVKRTGEKVFLECVQDMDHENMFWYRQDPGLGLRLIYFSYDVKMKEKGDIPEGYSVSREKKERFSLILESASTNQTSMYLCASRPSGAGNQPQHFGDGTRLSIL.

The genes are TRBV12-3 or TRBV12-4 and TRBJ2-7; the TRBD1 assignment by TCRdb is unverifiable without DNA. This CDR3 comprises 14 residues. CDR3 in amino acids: CASSSRDNSYEQYF.

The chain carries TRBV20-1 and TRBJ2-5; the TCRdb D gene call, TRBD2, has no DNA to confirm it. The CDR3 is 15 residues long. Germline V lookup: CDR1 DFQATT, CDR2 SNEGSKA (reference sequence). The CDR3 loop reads CSAALAGTSGGTQYF.

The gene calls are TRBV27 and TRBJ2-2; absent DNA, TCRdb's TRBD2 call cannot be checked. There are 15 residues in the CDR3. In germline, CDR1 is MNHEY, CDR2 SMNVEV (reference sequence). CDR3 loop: CASSLSGGITGELFF.

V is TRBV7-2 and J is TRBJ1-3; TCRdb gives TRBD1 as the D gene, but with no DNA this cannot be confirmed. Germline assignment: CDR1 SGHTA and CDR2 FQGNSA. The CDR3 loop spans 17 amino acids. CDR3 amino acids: CASSPGQGPNSGNTIYF. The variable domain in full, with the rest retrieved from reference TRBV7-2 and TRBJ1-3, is GAGVSQSPSNKVTEKGKDVELRCDPISGHTALYWYRQSLGQGLEFLIYFQGNSAPDKSGLPSDRFSAERTGGSVSTLTIQRTQQEDSAVYLCASSPGQGPNSGNTIYFGEGSWLTVV.

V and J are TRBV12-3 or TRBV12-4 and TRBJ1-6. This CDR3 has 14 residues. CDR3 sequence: CASSSSSYNSPLHF.